This T cell receptor beta chain was found in a study of blood T cell repertoires in COVID-19. Libraries were prepared by immunoSEQ multiplex PCR; TCRdb keeps only in-frame clonotypes and omits some of them. The sample holds over 250,000 clones; around 87% are singletons and the top ten take 2.3%. V lost 3 bases and J lost 8; bases outside the gene matches: 7. This CDR3 contains 14 residues. Germline V gene lookup returns CDR1 SNHLY and CDR2 FYNNEI. V is TRBV2 and J is TRBJ2-1; 7 positions match TRBD2. The TCR sequence derives from a woman aged 50 to 65 with acute or convalescent COVID-19. The sample taken for sequencing was peripheral blood. This chain's CDR3 is CASSDSLASYEQFF. CDR3 sequence (DNA): TGTGCCAGCAGTGACTCACTAGCGAGTTATGAGCAGTTCTTC. Together with reference TRBV2 and TRBJ2-1, the CDR3 gives the full variable domain: EPEVTQTPSHQVTQMGQEVILRCVPISNHLYFYWYRQILGQKVEFLVSFYNNEISEKSEIFDDQFSVERPDGSNFTLKIRSTKLEDSAMYFCASSDSLASYEQFFGPGTRLTVL.